This T cell receptor (beta chain) is drawn from a study of T cells in Graves' hyperthyroidism and ophthalmopathy. On the study more broadly: Specimen type is peripheral blood, collected at initial diagnosis prior to any treatment.

V shed 5 bases and J shed 4 bases, with 14 bases lying between them. The germline gives CDR1 MNHEY, CDR2 SMNVEV (reference sequence). The CDR3 is 14 residues long. RNA transcripts provided the source from which TCR beta CDR3 regions were amplified. In the first-round RT-PCR of the TCR CDR3, the HTBI primer set was used. TCRdb ran MiXCR on the multiplex PCR reads and lists one entry per CDR3 protein. The top ten clones hold approximately 9.9% of a sample with approximately 400,000 distinct CDR3 sequences, approximately 15% of them seen once. When ophthalmopathy did not progress within 18 months, Graves' hyperthyroidism was considered stable. Source material for PBMCs was over 7.5 ml fresh peripheral blood.

Sequencing used blood. This clonotype originated in a woman aged 60-75 years with Graves' hyperthyroidism. V gene TRBV27 combines with J gene TRBJ2-5; D may be TRBD1 (5 bases). CDR3 nucleotide sequence: TGTGCCAGCAGTCTATTCCAGGGTCGAGAGACCCAGTACTTC. Protein: CASSLFQGRETQYF.